The next 25 T cell receptor beta chains were all read from a single sample in a study of T cell repertoires in cytomegalovirus infection. TCRdb passed the reads through MiXCR, listing each CDR3 protein once. The table lists roughly 600,000 distinct CDR3 sequences, around 24% of them singletons. The sequencing sample was made of CD8+ T cells from PBMCs. The receptors stem from a human donor in good health (CMV status not recorded). Some clones in this sample may be carry-over from other donors' samples.

This CDR3 is CASSLAPEGFYGYTF. CDR3 sequence (DNA): TGTGCCAGCAGTTTAGCGCCAGAGGGATTCTATGGCTACACCTTC. V usage is TRBV12-3 or TRBV12-4 and J usage is TRBJ1-2, with D unclear. Trimming shortened V by 0 bases and J by 4 bases, and 12 bases separated the two germline ends. CDR3 size: 15 residues.

The V gene is TRBV14, the J gene TRBJ1-3; TRBD1 is a possible D gene (5 bases). Germline lookup yields CDR1 SGHDN and CDR2 FVKESK. This CDR3 has 14 amino acids. V was cut by 4 bases and J by 1 base, with 8 bases left in between. CDR3 nucleotides: TGTGCCAGCAGCCGCAGGGCGTCTGGAAACACCATATATTTT. This sequence encodes CASSRRASGNTIYF.

This clonotype was counted ten times or more. Here the CDR3 reads CASSFSAGGLYEQYV. For the CDR3, the DNA is TGTGCCAGCAGCTTTTCTGCGGGGGGGCTTTACGAGCAGTACGTC. The chain combines TRBV7-2 with TRBJ2-7; TRBD2 aligns across 9 bases. Germline-derived CDR1 and CDR2 are SGHTA and FQGNSA. The junction had 7 bases not matched to a gene; V was cut back by 3 bases and J by 4 bases. The CDR3 is 15 amino acids.

This clonotype has at least ten counts. DNA for the CDR3: TGTGCCAGCAGCTTAAATGGCGGGACTGAAGCTTTCTTT. This translates into CASSLNGGTEAFF. The gene calls are TRBV7-2 and TRBJ1-1; D ambiguous. The germline V gene has CDR1 SGHTA and CDR2 FQGNSA. The V end was cut by 2 bases, the J end by 5 bases, with 9 bases between. The length of the CDR3 is 13 residues.

This clonotype has only a few counts. This rearrangement joins TRBV4-2 to TRBJ1-1, with unresolved D. Germline V CDR1 and CDR2: LGHNA, YNFKEQ. Between the trimmed V and J ends, which lost 0 bases and 4 bases, there was a span of 12 bases. This CDR3 has 15 residues. Here the CDR3 reads CASSQEDGGSTEAFF. CDR3 coding DNA: TGTGCCAGCAGCCAAGAGGATGGAGGGAGCACTGAAGCTTTCTTT.

Points on this clonotype: A much larger clone sits a single nucleotide away, making a read error possible. As DNA, the CDR3 is TGTGCCAGCACCCCGGGACAGATCAGCATTCAGTACTTC. It is translated as CASTPGQISIQYF. V is TRBV7-2 and J is TRBJ2-4; 7 positions match TRBD1. This CDR3 region has 13 residues. Germline CDR1 reads SGHTA; CDR2 reads FQGNSA. The trim removed 7 bases at V and 9 bases at J, leaving 9 bases unmatched.

The gene calls are TRBV4-3 and TRBJ2-2; perhaps D is TRBD1 or TRBD2 (5 bases each). This CDR3 has 16 residues. V dropped 4 bases and J dropped 4 bases, with 16 bases sitting between them. Germline V lookup: CDR1 LGHNA, CDR2 YSLEER. The CDR3 nucleotides are TGCGCCAGCAGCCCAGCGGAAAGGGGTTCCACCGGGGAGCTGTTTTTT. As protein: CASSPAERGSTGELFF.

The rearrangement uses TRBV29-1 and TRBJ1-2; no definite D call. The CDR3 length is 17 residues. CDR1 is SQVTM and CDR2 is ANQGSEA in the germline V gene. The V gene lost 3 bases and the J gene lost 3 bases, with 23 bases spanning the gap. The CDR3 spells CSVEVPGLSPLDYGYTF. Written as DNA, the CDR3 is TGCAGCGTTGAGGTTCCAGGACTCTCCCCTCTGGACTATGGCTACACCTTC.

Comment on this clonotype: Compared with germline, one end of the junction differs, possibly owing to a read error. The chain employs TRBV7-6 and TRBJ1-2; weak D call: TRBD1 (6 bases). The germline CDR1 and CDR2 sequences are SGHVS and FNYEAQ. The CDR3 has 15 amino acids. The chain's CDR3 is CVSSPGGQTNYGYTF. Here the CDR3 DNA reads TGTGTCAGCAGCCCAGGCGGACAGACTAACTATGGCTACACCTTC.

The chain uses TRBV9 and TRBJ1-1; 8 bases align to TRBD1. Germline CDR1 SGDLS, CDR2 YYNGEE. There are 14 residues in the CDR3. The J segment lost 6 bases and the V segment lost 1 base, leaving 5 bases of the junction unmatched. The CDR3 sequence: CASSVQGAGSEAFF. CDR3 sequence (DNA): TGTGCCAGCAGCGTACAGGGGGCAGGTTCTGAAGCTTTCTTT.

In DNA form, the CDR3 reads TGTGCCAGCAGCCAAGTTGTGGGGGGGCCGATTCGGGAGCTGTTTTTT. Amino acids: CASSQVVGGPIRELFF. The chain joins TRBV4-2 to TRBJ2-2, with D possibly TRBD2 on 7 matching bases. Germline lookup yields CDR1 LGHNA and CDR2 YNFKEQ. Trimming took 1 base from V and 9 from J, leaving 18 bases between them. CDR3 length equals 16 residues.

A few counts support this clonotype. The chain combines TRBV6-5 with TRBJ1-1; D is ambiguous. Germline lookup yields CDR1 MNHEY and CDR2 SVGAGI. The length of the CDR3 is 17 residues. The ends were cut back, 2 bases at V and 5 bases at J, with 21 bases in the middle. The CDR3 region is CASSYDNGVSTTTEAFF. In nucleotides, the CDR3 is TGTGCCAGCAGTTACGATAACGGAGTTTCGACGACGACTGAAGCTTTCTTT.

This clonotype came up a few times. The chain couples TRBV7-6 to TRBJ1-1; 7 nucleotides line up with TRBD1. With 4 bases clipped from V and 2 bases from J, the junction kept 7 bases outside the gene matches. The CDR3 covers 15 residues. The germline V gene has CDR1 SGHVS and CDR2 FNYEAQ. CDR3 DNA: TGTGCCAGCAGCTCAACCGACAGGGCTAACACTGAAGCTTTCTTT. This encodes CASSSTDRANTEAFF.

Written as DNA, the CDR3 is TGCAGTGCTAGAGGGACCTCCTACGAGCAGTACTTC. Translated: CSARGTSYEQYF. The chain joins TRBV20-1 to TRBJ2-7; D ambiguous. Between the trimmed V and J ends, which lost 1 base and 0 bases, there was a span of 4 bases. From germline, CDR1 is DFQATT and CDR2 SNEGSKA (reference sequence). The CDR3 spans 12 residues.

The chain recombines TRBV19 with TRBJ2-1; 15 nucleotides agree with TRBD2. The V gene end was trimmed by 5 bases and the J gene end by 9 bases; junction bases not matched to a gene: 11. The CDR3 sequence is 17 residues long. Germline CDR1 and CDR2: LNHDA and SQIVND (reference sequence). As DNA, the CDR3 is TGTGCCAGTAGTCCGGGGACTAGCGGGGGGTTTAAGGCTGAGCAGTTCTTC. Protein sequence: CASSPGTSGGFKAEQFF.

This clonotype was counted at least ten times. The chain links TRBV7-6 to TRBJ2-2, with D possibly being TRBD1 or TRBD2 (7 bases each). Per the germline V gene, CDR1 is SGHVS and CDR2 is FNYEAQ. The V gene lost 5 bases and the J gene lost 5 bases, with 15 bases spanning the gap. This CDR3 comprises 15 residues. CDR3 in DNA: TGTGCCAGCAGCACACGACAGGGAGGGACCGGGGAGCTGTTTTTT. It is translated as CASSTRQGGTGELFF.

The chain's CDR3 is CASLETGNQETQYF. CDR3 in DNA: TGTGCCAGCCTCGAGACAGGGAATCAAGAGACCCAGTACTTC. This chain links TRBV28 with TRBJ2-5; 7 positions match TRBD1. There are 14 residues in the CDR3. Germline V gene lookup returns CDR1 MDHEN and CDR2 SYDVKM. After removal of 8 bases from V and 2 bases from J, the junction contained 8 bases not matched to a gene.

A few counts support this clonotype. The V gene is TRBV20-1, the J gene TRBJ2-7; D is perhaps TRBD1 (6 bases). The CDR3 runs to 14 residues. Germline CDR1 is DFQATT and CDR2 is SNEGSKA (reference sequence). V dropped 6 bases and J dropped 3 bases, with 18 bases sitting between them. This CDR3 reads CSATDRNRVYEQYF. DNA for the CDR3: TGCAGTGCCACCGACCGGAACAGGGTCTACGAGCAGTACTTC.

Notes on this clonotype: Mismatch with germline at one junction end may stem from a read error. The chain carries TRBV4-1 and TRBJ2-2; D uncertain. Germline V gene data show CDR1 as MGHRA and CDR2 as YSYEKL. This CDR3 spans 15 amino acids. DNA for the CDR3: TGTGCCAGCAGCCAAGAGTCCGCGAACACCGGGGAGCTGTTTTTT. It yields the protein CASSQESANTGELFF.

This clonotype was counted a few times. The genes are TRBV28 and TRBJ2-7; D unresolved. CDR1 and CDR2 from the germline V gene are MDHEN and SYDVKM. This CDR3 region has 14 residues. Trimming left V 5 bases short and J 6 bases short, with 17 bases between. In DNA form, the CDR3 reads TGTGCCAGCAGTCCTCTGGAGTTAGCTACCGAGCAGTACGTC. The encoded protein is CASSPLELATEQYV.

There are many counts of this clonotype. The chain carries TRBV5-6 and TRBJ1-1; 9 bases line up with TRBD1. Germline V gene lookup returns CDR1 SGHDT and CDR2 YYEEEE. V was pared by 4 bases and J by 5 bases, with 6 bases of the junction left unmatched. The CDR3 totals 14 residues. The CDR3 DNA reads as TGTGCCAGCAGCCTACAGGGGGCGCGGACTGAAGCTTTCTTT. Protein sequence: CASSLQGARTEAFF.

The J gene is TRBJ1-2, the V gene TRBV5-1, with D maybe TRBD1 (6 bases). Germline-derived CDR1 and CDR2 are SGHRS and YFSETQ. V lost 4 bases and J 8 bases, leaving 21 bases between the germline ends. This CDR3 is 15 amino acids long. The CDR3 is CASSGGHSAGGGYTF. The CDR3, as DNA: TGCGCCAGCAGCGGGGGACATTCCGCAGGAGGAGGCTACACCTTC.

The rearrangement links TRBV3-1 to TRBJ2-3, with 8 positions matching TRBD2. The CDR3 consists of 16 residues. The germline V gene encodes CDR1 LGHDT and CDR2 YNNKEL (reference sequence). V trimming: 1 base; J trimming: 2 bases; junction bases outside the gene matches: 5. The CDR3 DNA follows: TGTGCCAGCAGCCAAGTAGCGGGGCTACTCACAGATACGCAGTATTTT. It encodes CASSQVAGLLTDTQYF.

This clonotype has only a few counts. The chain carries TRBV6-2 or TRBV6-3 and TRBJ2-3, with 8 bases that match TRBD1. Germline trimming cut 4 bases from V and 1 base from J; bases unmatched to any gene: 10. The CDR3 has 17 residues. CDR1 is MNHEY and CDR2 is SVGEGT in the germline V gene. The chain's CDR3 is CASSSLDRGRGTDTQYF. CDR3 nucleotides: TGTGCCAGCAGTTCCCTTGACAGGGGCAGGGGCACAGATACGCAGTATTTT.

The sample holds many counts of this clonotype. The chain joins TRBV12-3 or TRBV12-4 to TRBJ2-7, with a tentative D call TRBD1 (6 bases). The CDR3 is made up of 13 amino acids. Trimming stripped 4 bases from V and 5 bases from J, with 12 bases between. The CDR3 region has the DNA TGTGCCAGCAGTTGGGACACGGAGCACGAGCAGTACGTC. This sequence encodes CASSWDTEHEQYV.